This TCR beta chain was obtained from a study of T cells in localized non-small cell lung cancer. This CDR3 is built from 15 residues. The ends were cut back, 1 base at V and 1 base at J, with 11 bases in the middle. CDR1 is SGHNT, CDR2 YENEEA, per germline. Here immunoSEQ multiplex PCR was the method, and the copy in TCRdb shows in-frame clones only, minus some. The table records 1,300 or so clones, roughly 23% of them present only once. By frequency in the sample, this clone is medium-sized. The receptor was isolated from a male donor aged 60 or over with stage III squamous cell lung carcinoma. The J gene is TRBJ2-7, the V gene TRBV11-3, with D perhaps TRBD2 (6 bases). Sequences were derived from normal lung tissue next to the tumor, sampled before any cancer treatment. The CDR3 here is CASSLVSGRSYEQYF. The DNA for the CDR3 is TGTGCCAGCAGCTTAGTTTCCGGGAGATCCTACGAGCAGTACTTC.